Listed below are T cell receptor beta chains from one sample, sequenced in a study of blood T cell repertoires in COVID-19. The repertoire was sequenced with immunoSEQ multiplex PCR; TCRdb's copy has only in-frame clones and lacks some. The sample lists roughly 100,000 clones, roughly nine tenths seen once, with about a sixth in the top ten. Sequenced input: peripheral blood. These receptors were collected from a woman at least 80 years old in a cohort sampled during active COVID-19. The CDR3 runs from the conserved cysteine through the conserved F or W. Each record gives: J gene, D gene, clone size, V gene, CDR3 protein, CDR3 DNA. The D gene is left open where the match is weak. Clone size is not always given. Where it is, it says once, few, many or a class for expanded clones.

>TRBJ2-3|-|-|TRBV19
CASSTSPGAGSTDTQYF
TGTGCCAGTAGTACCTCTCCAGGGGCAGGTTCTACAGATACGCAGTATTTT
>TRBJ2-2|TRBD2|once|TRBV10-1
CASKREGLGGELFF
TGCGCCAGCAAGCGGGAGGGCCTAGGCGGGGAGCTGTTTTTT
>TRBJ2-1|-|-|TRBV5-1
CASSLGQGKYNEQFF
TGCGCCAGCAGCTTGGGTCAGGGCAAGTACAATGAGCAGTTCTTC
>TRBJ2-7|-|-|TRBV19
CASSPPTAAAPYEQYF
TGTGCCAGTAGTCCCCCGACAGCAGCCGCCCCCTACGAGCAGTACTTC
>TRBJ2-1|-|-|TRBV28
CASSFSPGLASLYEQFF
TGTGCCAGCAGTTTTAGTCCCGGACTCGCCTCTTTGTATGAGCAGTTCTTC
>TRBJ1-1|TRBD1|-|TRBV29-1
CSVDRNMNTEAFF
TGCAGCGTGGACAGGAACATGAACACTGAAGCTTTCTTT
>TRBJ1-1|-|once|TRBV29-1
CSSTELEDTEAFF
TGCAGCTCAACGGAGCTGGAGGACACTGAAGCTTTCTTT
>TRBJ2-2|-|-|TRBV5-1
CASSEASTNTGELFF
TGCGCCAGCAGTGAGGCCTCGACGAACACCGGGGAGCTGTTTTTT
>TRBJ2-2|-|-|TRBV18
CASSPGLQGKSSGELFF
TGTGCCAGCTCACCTGGTCTTCAGGGGAAGTCTTCCGGGGAGCTGTTTTTT
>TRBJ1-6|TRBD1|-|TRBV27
CASNQGALENSPLHF
TGTGCCAGCAACCAGGGGGCATTGGAAAATTCACCCCTCCACTTT
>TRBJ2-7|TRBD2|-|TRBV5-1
CASSLASGTSGYYEQYF
TGCGCCAGCAGCTTGGCCTCCGGGACTAGCGGTTACTACGAGCAGTACTTC
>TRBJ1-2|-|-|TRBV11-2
CASSGAGLGGYGYTF
TGTGCCAGCAGCGGTGCCGGGTTGGGTGGCTATGGCTACACCTTC
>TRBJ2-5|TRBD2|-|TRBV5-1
CASSLAGDQETQYF
TGCGCCAGCAGCTTAGCGGGAGACCAAGAGACCCAGTACTTC
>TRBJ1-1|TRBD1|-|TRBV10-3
CAISGQGSNTEAFF
TGTGCCATCAGTGGACAGGGATCGAACACTGAAGCTTTCTTT
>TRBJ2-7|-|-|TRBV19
CASSTKGHSYEQYF
TGTGCCAGTAGTACGAAGGGACACTCCTACGAGCAGTACTTC
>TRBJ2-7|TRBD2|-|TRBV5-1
CASRAWLAGSYEQYF
TGCGCCAGCAGGGCCTGGCTAGCGGGCTCCTACGAGCAGTACTTC
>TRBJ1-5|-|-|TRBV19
CASKEANQPQHF
TGTGCCAGTAAGGAGGCGAATCAGCCCCAGCATTTT
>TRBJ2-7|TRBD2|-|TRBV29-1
CSVRGGAEQYF
TGCAGCGTCCGGGGAGGGGCCGAGCAGTACTTC
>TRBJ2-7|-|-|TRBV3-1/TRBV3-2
CASSQGTRVEQYF
TGTGCCAGCAGCCAAGGGACCAGGGTCGAGCAGTACTTC
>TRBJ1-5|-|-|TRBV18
CASSPSQVGGQPQHF
TGTGCCAGCTCACCATCTCAGGTTGGGGGCCAGCCCCAGCATTTT
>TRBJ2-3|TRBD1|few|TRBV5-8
CASRMTGSYTQYF
TGTGCCAGCAGGATGACAGGGTCGTATACGCAGTATTTT
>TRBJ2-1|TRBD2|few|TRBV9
CASSAGGASYNEQFF
TGTGCCAGCAGCGCGGGGGGGGCGTCCTACAATGAGCAGTTCTTC
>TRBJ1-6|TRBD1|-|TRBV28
CASSLADGTGARNWSPLHF
TGTGCCAGCAGTTTGGCCGACGGGACAGGAGCCCGGAATTGGTCACCCCTCCACTTT
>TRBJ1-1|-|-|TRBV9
CASSVGSERGGKAFF
TGTGCCAGCAGCGTAGGTTCAGAGCGGGGGGGAAAAGCTTTCTTT
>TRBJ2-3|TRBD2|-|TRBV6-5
CASSWDSGMNTDTQYF
TGTGCCAGCAGTTGGGATAGCGGGATGAATACAGATACGCAGTATTTT
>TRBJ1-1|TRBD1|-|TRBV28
CASSLPGQGSGTEAFF
TGTGCCAGCAGTTTACCGGGACAGGGGTCGGGCACTGAAGCTTTCTTT
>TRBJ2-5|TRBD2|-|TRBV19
CASSIRAGNQETQYF
TGTGCCAGTAGTATACGAGCGGGGAACCAAGAGACCCAGTACTTC
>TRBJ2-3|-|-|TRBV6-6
CASRVQASTDTQYF
TGTGCCAGCAGAGTCCAAGCCAGCACAGATACGCAGTATTTT
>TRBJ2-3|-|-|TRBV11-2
CASSLEAGTQYF
TGTGCCAGCAGCTTAGAGGCGGGTACGCAGTATTTT
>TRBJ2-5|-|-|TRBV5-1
CASSSYRGQETQYF
TGCGCCAGCAGCAGTTATAGAGGTCAAGAGACCCAGTACTTC
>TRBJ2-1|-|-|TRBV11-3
CASSLVSPSSYNEQFF
TGTGCCAGCAGCTTAGTGAGCCCGAGCTCCTACAATGAGCAGTTCTTC
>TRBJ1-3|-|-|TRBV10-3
CAIMASGGNTIYF
TGTGCCATCATGGCTTCCGGGGGAAACACCATATATTTT
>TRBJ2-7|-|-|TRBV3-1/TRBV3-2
CASSQVSSYEQYF
TGTGCCAGCAGCCAAGTCAGCTCCTACGAGCAGTACTTC
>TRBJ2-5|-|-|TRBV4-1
CASSQDITRQETQYF
TGCGCCAGCAGCCAAGATATAACCAGGCAAGAGACCCAGTACTTC
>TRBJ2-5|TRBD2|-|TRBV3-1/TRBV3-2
CASSPRLAGGMETQYF
TGTGCCAGCAGCCCCCGACTAGCGGGGGGGATGGAGACCCAGTACTTC
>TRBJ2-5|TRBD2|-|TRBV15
CATSRGGGRAFQETQYF
TGTGCCACCAGCAGAGGCGGCGGGAGGGCCTTCCAAGAGACCCAGTACTTC